The 22 T cell receptor beta chains presented below share a single source sample, sequenced in a study of blood T cell repertoires in COVID-19 (dated by TCRdb to the early 2020s). The library was prepared using the immunoSEQ multiplex PCR assay. The source is immuneACCESS, and TCRdb retained only in-frame sequences with V and J called. Part of the clones is not carried over; for the studies checked, unresolved V genes explain less than half of this, and the remainder is unexplained. Recorded for this sample are 70,000 to 95,000 clones; around four fifths of them occurred a single time. Clones ranked in the top ten supply around 11% of the sample. What was sequenced was peripheral blood. Source of these receptors: a woman in her 70s with active or convalescent COVID-19.

The V call is TRBV27, the J call TRBJ1-1; D is possibly TRBD1 (6 bases). CDR1 is MNHEY and CDR2 is SMNVEV in the germline V gene (reference sequence). CDR3 length: 13 residues. The V end lost 2 bases, the J end lost 8 bases, and 12 bases lay between the germline ends. CDR3 protein: CASSLTLQGEAFF. DNA for the CDR3: TGTGCCAGCAGTTTAACGCTACAGGGAGAAGCTTTCTTT.

This clone was seen a few times. V usage is TRBV29-1 and J usage is TRBJ1-4; perhaps TRBD1 as D (6 bases). V shed 7 bases and J shed 8 bases, with 17 bases lying between them. This CDR3 spans 13 amino acids. Germline CDR1 reads SQVTM; CDR2 reads ANQGSEA. The CDR3: CSAQTGQGEKLFF. As DNA, the CDR3 is TGCAGCGCGCAGACAGGCCAAGGAGAAAAACTGTTTTTT.

This clone was counted a single time. The chain joins TRBV7-9 to TRBJ2-7; tentative D call: TRBD2 (7 bases). Germline CDR1 SEHNR, CDR2 FQNEAQ (reference sequence). The CDR3 totals 14 residues. Trimming left V 1 base short and J 5 bases short, with 12 bases between. CDR3 in DNA: TGTGCCAGCAGCTTAGGGGGGGGGCGGGACGAGCAGTACTTC. Its translation: CASSLGGGRDEQYF.

This clone was found once. The chain links TRBV11-2 to TRBJ2-7, with a weak D call TRBD1 (5 bases). Germline V gene sequence: CDR1 SGHAT, CDR2 FQNNGV. V dropped 5 bases and J dropped 4 bases, with 12 bases sitting between them. The CDR3 covers 13 residues. The CDR3 nucleotides read TGTGCCAGCAGCCTCGACAGATTGTACGAGCAGTACTTC. Amino acid sequence: CASSLDRLYEQYF.

The V and J genes are TRBV3-1 (or the pseudogene TRBV3-2) and TRBJ2-2; the D gene is possibly TRBD2 (6 bases). The CDR3 length is 16 residues. Germline CDR1 LGHDT, CDR2 YNNKEL (reference sequence). Trimming removed 0 bases at V and 2 bases at J, with 10 bases between. DNA of the CDR3: TGTGCCAGCAGCCAAGAAGGACTACTAAACACCGGGGAGCTGTTTTTT. Translated: CASSQEGLLNTGELFF.

The chain carries TRBV14 and TRBJ2-4; TRBD2 agrees at 8 bases. The V gene's germline CDR1 is SGHDN and CDR2 FVKESK. The junction had 9 bases not matched to a gene; V was cut back by 4 bases and J by 1 base. This CDR3 has 17 amino acids. The CDR3 DNA reads as TGTGCCAGCAGCCCTCAGAGGGGCGGGGGGGCCAAAAACATTCAGTACTTC. Protein product: CASSPQRGGGAKNIQYF.

V usage is TRBV12-3 or TRBV12-4 and J usage is TRBJ2-7; 7 bases line up with TRBD1. This CDR3 has 13 residues. The V and J ends lost 6 bases and 2 bases, in that order; junction bases with no gene match: 4. As DNA, the CDR3 is TGTGCCAGCAGCAGACAGGGCCCCTACGAGCAGTACTTC. Translating gives CASSRQGPYEQYF.

The chain joins TRBV2 to TRBJ1-2, with 7 nucleotides matching TRBD1. V was pared by 6 bases and J by 8 bases, with 9 bases of the junction left unmatched. This CDR3 is built from 13 residues. The germline V gene has CDR1 SNHLY and CDR2 FYNNEI. CDR3 in amino acids: CASRMEGAGGYTF. For the CDR3, the DNA is TGTGCCAGCAGAATGGAGGGGGCCGGAGGCTACACCTTC.

The V gene is TRBV5-6, the J gene TRBJ2-3; the match to TRBD2 covers 12 bases. There are 16 residues in the CDR3. V was pared by 0 bases and J by 8 bases, with 7 bases of the junction left unmatched. Germline CDR1 reads SGHDT; CDR2 reads YYEEEE. DNA for the CDR3: TGTGCCAGCAGCTTGGTGGCTAGCGGGGGGGCGGTTACGCAGTATTTT. Translated: CASSLVASGGAVTQYF. Filled out from reference TRBV5-6 and TRBJ2-3, the complete variable domain reads DAGVTQSPTHLIKTRGQQVTLRCSPKSGHDTVSWYQQALGQGPQFIFQYYEEEERQRGNFPDRFSGHQFPNYSSELNVNALLLGDSALYLCASSLVASGGAVTQYFGPGTRLTVL.

A few counts support this clone. V and J are TRBV28 and TRBJ2-1; 8 bases map to TRBD1. The germline V gene encodes CDR1 MDHEN and CDR2 SYDVKM. V lost 4 bases to trimming and J lost 10 bases; unmatched junction nucleotides: 3. The CDR3 is 12 residues long. CDR3 in amino acids: CASSSHRGEQFF. CDR3 DNA sequence: TGTGCCAGCAGTTCGCACAGGGGGGAGCAGTTCTTC.

The chain combines TRBV18 with TRBJ1-1, with TRBD1 matching over 8 bases. This CDR3 spans 13 amino acids. With 6 bases clipped from V and 4 bases from J, the junction kept 4 bases outside the gene matches. CDR1 KGHSH and CDR2 LQKENI come from the germline V gene. The CDR3 DNA reads TGTGCCAGCTCGGCCGACAGGGGCACTGAAGCTTTCTTT. Residues: CASSADRGTEAFF.

V and J are TRBV3-1 (or the pseudogene TRBV3-2) and TRBJ1-3, with 7 bases fitting TRBD1. The length of the CDR3 is 16 residues. The ends lost 3 bases at V and 0 bases at J; junction bases unmatched: 5. Germline V gene sequence: CDR1 LGHDT, CDR2 YNNKEL (reference sequence). The CDR3 DNA sequence: TGTGCCAGCAGCCAGACAGGGCGAGGCTCTGGAAACACCATATATTTT. It codes for CASSQTGRGSGNTIYF.

The chain links TRBV11-2 to TRBJ2-1, with a possible D match to TRBD1 (6 bases). The CDR3 spans 15 residues. V lost 1 base, J lost 8 bases, and 15 bases lay in between. The V gene's germline CDR1 is SGHAT and CDR2 FQNNGV. Here the CDR3 DNA reads TGTGCCAGCAGCTTAGGTCAGGGGAGTTATTATGAGCAGTTCTTC. It encodes CASSLGQGSYYEQFF. Full variable domain (rest looked up from reference TRBV11-2 and TRBJ2-1): EAGVAQSPRYKIIEKRQSVAFWCNPISGHATLYWYQQILGQGPKLLIQFQNNGVVDDSQLPKDRFSAERLKGVDSTLKIQPAKLEDSAVYLCASSLGQGSYYEQFFGPGTRLTVL.

V gene TRBV7-2 combines with J gene TRBJ1-1; D is ambiguous. The germline CDR1 and CDR2 sequences are SGHTA and FQGNSA. This CDR3 has 12 residues. The V end lost 7 bases, the J end lost 2 bases, and 8 bases lay between the germline ends. The CDR3 bases are TGTGCCAGCAAGAGACACAACACTGAAGCTTTCTTT. Translated: CASKRHNTEAFF.

V is TRBV27 and J is TRBJ2-3; 11 nucleotides align to TRBD2. Germline V gene data show CDR1 as MNHEY and CDR2 as SMNVEV (reference sequence). The CDR3 runs to 17 residues. With V trimmed by 3 bases and J by 10 bases, 15 bases remained unmatched. The chain's CDR3 is CASSFRLAGGQGVAQYF. In DNA form, the CDR3 reads TGTGCCAGCAGTTTCAGGCTAGCGGGGGGCCAGGGAGTAGCGCAGTATTTT.

This chain uses TRBV2 with TRBJ1-4, with TRBD1 identical over 8 bases. The CDR3 is 14 amino acids. Germline V lookup: CDR1 SNHLY, CDR2 FYNNEI. The V and J ends lost 6 bases and 8 bases, in that order; junction bases with no gene match: 8. CDR3 loop: CASSPQGAKEKLFF. For the CDR3, the DNA is TGTGCCAGCAGCCCCCAGGGGGCGAAGGAAAAACTGTTTTTT.

This sequence joins TRBV5-1 and TRBJ2-7; perhaps TRBD1 as D (6 bases). The CDR3 consists of 15 residues. From germline, CDR1 is SGHRS and CDR2 YFSETQ. The V gene lost 0 bases and the J gene lost 4 bases, with 14 bases spanning the gap. The CDR3 coding sequence is TGCGCCAGCAGCTTGGTAGGACAGAAGAGTTACGAGCAGTACTTC. Its protein product is CASSLVGQKSYEQYF.

J is TRBJ2-4 and V is TRBV18, with TRBD1 identical over 12 bases. This CDR3 comprises 16 residues. The germline V gene encodes CDR1 KGHSH and CDR2 LQKENI. Trimming at V came to 0 bases and at J to 4 bases, leaving 1 base not matched to a gene. The CDR3 DNA is TGTGCCAGCTCACCACCGGGACAGGGGGCTAAAAACATTCAGTACTTC. This translates into CASSPPGQGAKNIQYF.

The CDR3 DNA reads TGTGCCAGCAGCTTGACCGTAGTACAAGGGGTTGGCTACACCTTC. Translation gives CASSLTVVQGVGYTF. The chain recombines TRBV5-5 with TRBJ1-2; D may be TRBD1 (5 bases). The CDR3 spans 15 residues. Germline CDR1 SGHKS, CDR2 YYEKEE (reference sequence). The ends were cut back, 1 base at V and 7 bases at J, with 17 bases in the middle.

The rearrangement joins TRBV7-8 to TRBJ2-7; TRBD2 matches at 8 bases. CDR1 and CDR2 (germline): SGHVS, FQNEAQ. CDR3 length: 18 amino acids. With 0 bases clipped from V and 4 bases from J, the junction kept 14 bases outside the gene matches. CDR3 DNA sequence: TGTGCCAGCAGCTTAGCGCTGGGCCTAGCGGGCGAGAGTTACGAGCAGTACTTC. It specifies CASSLALGLAGESYEQYF.

The V and J genes are TRBV10-3 and TRBJ1-4; possibly TRBD1 for D (5 bases). Between the trimmed V and J ends, which lost 6 bases and 0 bases, there was a span of 14 bases. Germline V CDR1 and CDR2: ENHRY, SYGVKD. CDR3 size: 16 residues. In DNA form, the CDR3 reads TGTGCCATCAGCTTGGAACGGGGGGCAACTAATGAAAAACTGTTTTTT. Protein: CAISLERGATNEKLFF.

The chain couples TRBV3-1 (or the pseudogene TRBV3-2) to TRBJ1-5; TRBD1 agrees at 7 bases. The germline V gene has CDR1 LGHDT and CDR2 YNNKEL (reference sequence). The CDR3 is made up of 18 amino acids. V shed 0 bases, J shed 0 bases, and the junction held 8 bases outside the gene matches. The CDR3 loop is CASSQDSQGEISNQPQHF. In DNA form, the CDR3 reads TGTGCCAGCAGCCAAGACTCCCAGGGGGAAATTAGCAATCAGCCCCAGCATTTT.